This T cell receptor (beta chain) was recovered during a study of identical twins. Broader study findings: Cord blood's abundant beta clonotypes had fewer insertions, unlike memory repertoires. Donors were not followed over many years; analysis was cross-sectional.

In this sample, this clonotype turned up a few times. Its antigen is still unknown. TCRdb redid the calling of the 5' RACE reads with MiXCR, one entry per CDR3 protein. The sample lists 650,000 to 750,000 distinct CDR3 sequences; roughly 20% were seen once. The V gene lost 0 bases and the J gene lost 12 bases, with 14 bases spanning the gap. Germline lookup yields CDR1 MNHEY and CDR2 SVGAGI. This CDR3 comprises 14 residues. These same records also appear under a second study, on T cells expressing NK-cell markers. That publication notes: The CD3+CD56-NKG2C+ fraction was also led by these clonotypes in a few donors.

The V call is TRBV6-5, the J call TRBJ2-2; tentatively, D is TRBD2 (5 bases). The clonotype was recovered from a young woman in good health. The sequencing input was PBMCs. The DNA for the CDR3 is TGTGCCAGCAGTTACTCGCCGGGGTTCATTAAGCTGTTTTTT. Translated, it gives CASSYSPGFIKLFF.